This entry lists 16 T cell receptor beta chains sequenced from one sample in a study of radiotherapy plus CTLA-4 blockade in lung cancer. Some clones are missing from TCRdb's copy, which holds only in-frame ones; the method was immunoSEQ multiplex PCR. Found here are about 48,000 clones, about 86% of them singletons; the top ten hold less than 20%. The specimen comprised peripheral blood, sampled from a patient treated with radiotherapy plus ipilimumab. Receptor source: a human donor with non-small cell lung cancer that progressed on radiotherapy plus ipilimumab. Some clones in this sample may be carry-over from other donors' samples.

This clone was recorded only once. The rearrangement links TRBV4-2 to TRBJ1-4; TRBD1 matches 7 bases. The V gene end was trimmed by 0 bases and the J gene end by 2 bases; junction bases not matched to a gene: 6. The CDR3 spans 17 residues. Germline CDR1 LGHNA, CDR2 YNFKEQ. CDR3: CASSQEPGGGTNEKLFF. In DNA form, the CDR3 reads TGTGCCAGCAGCCAAGAGCCGGGAGGGGGCACTAATGAAAAACTGTTTTTT.

The V gene is TRBV4-1, the J gene TRBJ2-5, with 15 bases aligning to TRBD2. Germline lookup yields CDR1 MGHRA and CDR2 YSYEKL. J was trimmed by 5 bases and V by 4 bases; bases with no gene match: 8. The CDR3 spans 17 residues. The CDR3 DNA is TGCGCCAGCAGCCCGCGCAGGACTAGCGGGGGGGATGAGACCCAGTACTTC. It codes for CASSPRRTSGGDETQYF.

This chain joins TRBV11-1 and TRBJ1-3; D is possibly TRBD1 (6 bases). Trimming took off 4 bases at V and 2 bases at J, with 15 bases between the two ends. This CDR3 comprises 16 residues. From germline, CDR1 is SGHAT and CDR2 FQDESV (reference sequence). CDR3 coding DNA: TGTGCCAGCAGCTCGAACGGACAGACTGCTGGAAACACCATATATTTT. Residues: CASSSNGQTAGNTIYF.

This chain connects TRBV6-1 to TRBJ1-5; tentative D call: TRBD1 (5 bases). This CDR3 comprises 15 residues. CDR1 and CDR2 (germline): MNHNS, SASEGT. V lost 0 bases, J lost 7 bases, and 13 bases lay in between. CDR3 sequence (DNA): TGTGCCAGCAGTGAAGCGGGGGGGGGAGGGCAGCCCCAGCATTTT. Its translation is CASSEAGGGGQPQHF.

The V and J genes are TRBV9 and TRBJ1-1; 9 bases are a match to TRBD1. This CDR3 has 14 amino acids. Germline-derived CDR1 and CDR2 are SGDLS and YYNGEE. V was pared by 2 bases and J by 11 bases, with 10 bases of the junction left unmatched. The CDR3 DNA follows: TGTGCCAGCAGCGTTTCGACAGGGGGAGTTCGGGCTTTCTTT. Translation: CASSVSTGGVRAFF.

The rearrangement links TRBV28 to TRBJ2-4, with 7 bases lining up with TRBD1. The CDR3 extends over 14 amino acids. CDR1 MDHEN and CDR2 SYDVKM come from the germline V gene. The V segment lost 8 bases and the J segment 4 bases; nucleotides outside the gene matches: 8. The CDR3: CASVDPGQKNIQYF. As DNA, the CDR3 is TGTGCCAGCGTTGATCCGGGACAGAAAAACATTCAGTACTTC.

The chain uses TRBV6-1 and TRBJ2-1, with TRBD2 as a possible D gene (6 bases). Trimming shortened V by 7 bases and J by 6 bases, and 19 bases separated the two germline ends. There are 15 residues in the CDR3. CDR1 MNHNS and CDR2 SASEGT come from the germline V gene. The DNA of the CDR3 is TGTGCCAGCAACACGGGACTCCGAGATTTCAATGAGCAGTTCTTC. Encoded protein: CASNTGLRDFNEQFF.

The genes are TRBV9 and TRBJ2-3; D gene ambiguous. Germline assignment: CDR1 SGDLS and CDR2 YYNGEE. The CDR3 loop spans 14 amino acids. The V and J ends lost 0 bases and 4 bases respectively, with 9 bases between them. The CDR3 DNA is TGTGCCAGCAGCGTAGGGGCACCTTCAGATACGCAGTATTTT. Its translation is CASSVGAPSDTQYF. Based on the CDR3 plus reference TRBV9 and TRBJ2-3, the full variable domain is DSGVTQTPKHLITATGQRVTLRCSPRSGDLSVYWYQQSLDQGLQFLIQYYNGEERAKGNILERFSAQQFPDLHSELNLSSLELGDSALYFCASSVGAPSDTQYFGPGTRLTVL.

The chain joins TRBV27 to TRBJ2-7, with D possibly being TRBD2 (5 bases). This CDR3 is 13 amino acids long. V shed 6 bases and J shed 3 bases, with 12 bases lying between them. Germline values: CDR1 MNHEY, CDR2 SMNVEV (reference sequence). CDR3 residues: CASSIGLNYEQYF. The CDR3, as DNA: TGTGCCAGCAGCATCGGACTGAACTACGAGCAGTACTTC.

In its sample, this clone was seen once. The rearrangement uses TRBV29-1 and TRBJ2-7; weak D call: TRBD1 (7 bases). The V and J ends lost 6 bases and 0 bases respectively, with 12 bases between them. The CDR3 has 13 residues. CDR1 SQVTM and CDR2 ANQGSEA come from the germline V gene. In nucleotides, the CDR3 is TGCAGCGTGGAGGGGACAGACTCCTACGAGCAGTACTTC. Protein: CSVEGTDSYEQYF.

The chain uses TRBV6-5 and TRBJ1-2; D not resolved. Deletions cut 7 bases from V and 3 bases from J, with 9 bases between. The germline gives CDR1 MNHEY, CDR2 SVGAGI. The CDR3 is made up of 12 amino acids. The CDR3 protein is CASKGRDYGYTF. The DNA of the CDR3 is TGTGCCAGCAAAGGGAGAGACTATGGCTACACCTTC.

V gene TRBV5-1 combines with J gene TRBJ2-2; D is possibly TRBD1 (5 bases). The V and J ends lost 7 bases and 6 bases respectively, with 22 bases between them. Germline V gene lookup returns CDR1 SGHRS and CDR2 YFSETQ. The CDR3 runs to 16 residues. Written as DNA, the CDR3 is TGCGCCAGCGGGCTTAGGGGCTCTCTGTCCCCCGGGGAGCTGTTTTTT. Its protein product is CASGLRGSLSPGELFF.

V usage is TRBV7-7 and J usage is TRBJ2-5; 8 nucleotides match TRBD2. The CDR3 contains 19 residues. Germline V gives CDR1 SSHAT, CDR2 FNYEAQ (reference sequence). The J segment lost 2 bases and the V segment lost 0 bases, leaving 14 bases of the junction unmatched. CDR3 amino acids: CASSLAGRGGRPPQETQYF. The CDR3 nucleotides read TGTGCCAGCAGCTTAGCGGGACGGGGCGGGAGGCCCCCACAAGAGACCCAGTACTTC.

The gene calls are TRBV5-1 and TRBJ2-6; 7 nucleotides line up with TRBD2. Germline loops: CDR1 SGHRS, CDR2 YFSETQ. V was clipped by 2 bases and J by 2 bases; unmatched bases: 1. The CDR3 contains 15 residues. The CDR3 loop reads CASSFRGAGANVLTF. CDR3 DNA: TGCGCCAGCAGCTTTCGGGGGGCTGGGGCCAACGTCCTGACTTTC. Together with reference TRBV5-1 and TRBJ2-6, the CDR3 gives the full variable domain: KAGVTQTPRYLIKTRGQQVTLSCSPISGHRSVSWYQQTPGQGLQFLFEYFSETQRNKGNFPGRFSGRQFSNSRSEMNVSTLELGDSALYLCASSFRGAGANVLTFGAGSRLTVL.

This chain joins TRBV27 and TRBJ1-5, with TRBD1 identical over 9 bases. V was pared by 4 bases and J by 0 bases, with 4 bases of the junction left unmatched. Germline V gives CDR1 MNHEY, CDR2 SMNVEV (reference sequence). The CDR3 sequence is 16 residues long. Here the CDR3 reads CASSSGTGYSNQPQHF. CDR3 in DNA: TGTGCCAGCAGTTCCGGGACAGGGTATAGCAATCAGCCCCAGCATTTT.

The rearrangement links TRBV6-5 to TRBJ2-7; 10 bases map to TRBD1. Germline trimming cut 6 bases from V and 2 bases from J; bases unmatched to any gene: 4. The germline V gene encodes CDR1 MNHEY and CDR2 SVGAGI. The CDR3 covers 14 residues. This CDR3 reads CASSQGQGAYEQYF. CDR3 nucleotide sequence: TGTGCCAGCAGCCAAGGACAGGGGGCCTACGAGCAGTACTTC.